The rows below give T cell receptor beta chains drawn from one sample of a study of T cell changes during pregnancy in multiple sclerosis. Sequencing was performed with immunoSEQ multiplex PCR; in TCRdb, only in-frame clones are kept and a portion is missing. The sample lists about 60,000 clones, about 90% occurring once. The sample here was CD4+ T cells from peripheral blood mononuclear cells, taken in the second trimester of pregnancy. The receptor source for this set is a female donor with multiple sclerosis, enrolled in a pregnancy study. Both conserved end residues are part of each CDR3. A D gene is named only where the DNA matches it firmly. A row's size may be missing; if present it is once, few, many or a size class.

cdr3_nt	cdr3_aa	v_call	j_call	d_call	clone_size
TGTGCCAGCTCACCGGAAGCTAGAGGAGATACGCAGTATTTT	CASSPEARGDTQYF	TRBV18	TRBJ2-3	.	.
TGTGCCAGCAGTTACTCGGCAAGTCCATCGGAGGAGACCCAGTACTTC	CASSYSASPSEETQYF	TRBV6-5	TRBJ2-5	.	once
TGTGCCAGCGAGGGACAGGCCTTCGCCTACGAGCAGTACTTC	CASEGQAFAYEQYF	TRBV2	TRBJ2-7	TRBD1	.
TGTGCCAGCAGCGCCCAGCCGGGACTAGGTACAGATACGCAGTATTTT	CASSAQPGLGTDTQYF	TRBV9	TRBJ2-3	TRBD2	.
TGTGCCAGCAGAAGCGATCCGAGGAACACTGAAGCTTTCTTT	CASRSDPRNTEAFF	TRBV2	TRBJ1-1	.	.
TGTGCCACCAGCACTCAGGGACAGGGTAGGAATTCACCCCTCCACTTT	CATSTQGQGRNSPLHF	TRBV15	TRBJ1-6	TRBD1	.
TGCGCCAGCAGCCAATCTCCAGGGATGGCCAACGTCCTGACTTTC	CASSQSPGMANVLTF	TRBV4-1	TRBJ2-6	.	once
TGTGCCAGTACTCAGGGCACTAATGAAAAACTGTTTTTT	CASTQGTNEKLFF	TRBV19	TRBJ1-4	.	.
TGTGCCAGTAGTCTAAGACGGGCAGATACGCAGTATTTT	CASSLRRADTQYF	TRBV19	TRBJ2-3	.	.
TGTGCCAGCAGTGAGAGTCCGAACACTGAAGCTTTCTTT	CASSESPNTEAFF	TRBV2	TRBJ1-1	.	.
TGTGCCAGCAGTTTTAGGCGGAGGGACAGAAGAGCATACGAGCAGTACTTC	CASSFRRRDRRAYEQYF	TRBV27	TRBJ2-7	.	once
TGTGCCAGCAGCATTTCAGCGGGAGGGCCGGAAAATGAGCAGTTCTTC	CASSISAGGPENEQFF	TRBV7-3	TRBJ2-1	TRBD2	.
TGTGCCAGCAGCCCCTGGGACAGGCAAGAGACCCAGTACTTC	CASSPWDRQETQYF	TRBV5-6	TRBJ2-5	TRBD1	.
TGCGCCAGCAGCCAGGACAGTTACAATCAGCCCCAGCATTTT	CASSQDSYNQPQHF	TRBV5-1	TRBJ1-5	.	.
TGTGCCAGCAGCTTAGCCGGTAGCACAGATACGCAGTATTTT	CASSLAGSTDTQYF	TRBV7-9	TRBJ2-3	.	.
TGTGCCAGCAGCTTGATGGCAGGGTGGTCACCCCTCCACTTT	CASSLMAGWSPLHF	TRBV5-6	TRBJ1-6	.	.
TGCGCCAGCAGCTTGGAGGGGCAGGGAAGCACAGATACGCAGTATTTT	CASSLEGQGSTDTQYF	TRBV5-1	TRBJ2-3	.	.
TGTGCCAGCAGCGCGCAGGGGGGCCGTACAGATACGCAGTATTTT	CASSAQGGRTDTQYF	TRBV5-4	TRBJ2-3	.	.
TGTGCCAGCAGCTTGACGGCAGGGGCCTCCTACGAGCAGTACTTC	CASSLTAGASYEQYF	TRBV5-5	TRBJ2-7	.	.
TGCGCCAGCAGTCCCGGGACAGAGTTTTTTGGCTACACCTTC	CASSPGTEFFGYTF	TRBV5-1	TRBJ1-2	TRBD1	.
TGCGCCAGCAGCTTTGGCGGGGACAACACCGGGGAGCTGTTTTTT	CASSFGGDNTGELFF	TRBV5-1	TRBJ2-2	.	.
TGTGCCAGTAGTGTGGTAGCTAGAGTCACCGGGGAGCTGTTTTTT	CASSVVARVTGELFF	TRBV19	TRBJ2-2	.	.
TGTGCCAGCAGTGTTCGACAGGCGACTAATGAAAAACTGTTTTTT	CASSVRQATNEKLFF	TRBV2	TRBJ1-4	.	once
TGTGCCAGCTCACCACGGGAAGGACTAGCGTACAATGAGCAGTTCTTC	CASSPREGLAYNEQFF	TRBV18	TRBJ2-1	TRBD2	.
TGTGCCAGCAGCTCCCGGACAGGGAACAATGAGCAGTTCTTC	CASSSRTGNNEQFF	TRBV7-7	TRBJ2-1	TRBD1	.
TGTGCCAGCAGCGGGACAACCACCTCCTACGAGCAGTACTTC	CASSGTTTSYEQYF	TRBV7-2	TRBJ2-7	.	.
TGTGCCAGCAGTGAAAGATACCGGGACACCTCCTACGAGCAGTACTTC	CASSERYRDTSYEQYF	TRBV6-1	TRBJ2-7	.	.
TGCGCCAGCAGCTTGATTCCTGCCGGGACTAGCGGGAGTACGCAAGAGACCCAGTACTTC	CASSLIPAGTSGSTQETQYF	TRBV5-1	TRBJ2-5	TRBD2	.
TGTGCCAGTAGTATCTCCGGGACAGGAGACTATGGCTACACCTTC	CASSISGTGDYGYTF	TRBV19	TRBJ1-2	TRBD1	.
TGTGCCAGCAGCTTCCGGGAGACCCAGTACTTC	CASSFRETQYF	TRBV7-9	TRBJ2-5	.	once
TGTGCCAGCAGCTTGACTCTCCCCTCTGGGGCCAACGTCCTGACTTTC	CASSLTLPSGANVLTF	TRBV7-8	TRBJ2-6	.	once
TGTGCCAGCAGTGATAAGGCGGTTCCCGGCCCCCCCGAGCAGTACTTC	CASSDKAVPGPPEQYF	TRBV6-1	TRBJ2-7	.	.
TGTGCCAGCAGCGCGGGCGGCTCATCATCACCCCTCCACTTT	CASSAGGSSSPLHF	TRBV7-2	TRBJ1-6	.	.
TGTGCCAGCAGCTTGGGACTATTAAGTGACGAGCAGTACTTC	CASSLGLLSDEQYF	TRBV11-2	TRBJ2-7	TRBD2	.
TGTGCCAGCTCACCCACAGGGGCCAAGAATCAGCCCCAGCATTTT	CASSPTGAKNQPQHF	TRBV18	TRBJ1-5	TRBD1	.
TGTGCCAGCAGTCTCGGGACACCACCCTACGAGCAGTACTTC	CASSLGTPPYEQYF	TRBV27	TRBJ2-7	.	.
TGTGCCAGCAGCCACCCCGGACTAGGGGAGTATGGCTACACCTTC	CASSHPGLGEYGYTF	TRBV6-5	TRBJ1-2	.	.
TGTGCCAGCAGCCCTAATAGGGGCCGCGAGCAGTACTTC	CASSPNRGREQYF	TRBV7-3	TRBJ2-7	.	.
TGCGCCAGCAGCACTGGGACTGTACCTTATACGCAGTATTTT	CASSTGTVPYTQYF	TRBV5-1	TRBJ2-3	.	few
TGTGCCAGTAGTCAGGGGGCGACCCTCAGGGAGACCCAGTACTTC	CASSQGATLRETQYF	TRBV19	TRBJ2-5	TRBD1	.
TGCGCCAGCAGCGGGGGACTAGCGGGAGTTTTAGGCACAGATACGCAGTATTTT	CASSGGLAGVLGTDTQYF	TRBV5-1	TRBJ2-3	TRBD2	.
TGCGCCAGCAGTCGGGGGTCGAACACTGAAGCTTTCTTT	CASSRGSNTEAFF	TRBV10-1	TRBJ1-1	.	.
TGCGCCAGCAGCCAAGACGGAGGAAGAAACATTCAGTACTTC	CASSQDGGRNIQYF	TRBV4-1	TRBJ2-4	.	.
TGTGCCAGCAGTGAAGGGTGGGGGGGCAATCAGCCCCAGCATTTT	CASSEGWGGNQPQHF	TRBV6-1	TRBJ1-5	.	.
TGCAGTGCTGGGGGGGAGCAGCCCCAGCATTTT	CSAGGEQPQHF	TRBV20-1	TRBJ1-5	.	.
TGCGCCAGCAGCTCCGGACTAGCGGGAGTTGAGACCCAGTACTTC	CASSSGLAGVETQYF	TRBV5-1	TRBJ2-5	TRBD2	.
TGTGCCAGCAGCCGTAGACTAGCGGGAGGCCATGCCTACGAGCAGTACTTC	CASSRRLAGGHAYEQYF	TRBV13	TRBJ2-7	TRBD2	.
TGTGCCAGCAGCCAAGATCAAAGGCGGGGGAACTATGGCTACACCTTC	CASSQDQRRGNYGYTF	TRBV4-2	TRBJ1-2	.	.
TGCGCCAGCAGCGGGGGGGGACAGGAGAACACTGAAGCTTTCTTT	CASSGGGQENTEAFF	TRBV5-1	TRBJ1-1	TRBD1	.
TGTGCCAGCAGCCAAGGGACAGGGGCCACCGGGGAGCTGTTTTTT	CASSQGTGATGELFF	TRBV5-4	TRBJ2-2	TRBD1	.
TGTGCCAGCCTAAACTGGGCGGGGCGCGAGCAGTACTTC	CASLNWAGREQYF	TRBV5-6	TRBJ2-7	.	.
TGCGCCAGCGGTTATAGCGGGATCCGCACAGATACGCAGTATTTT	CASGYSGIRTDTQYF	TRBV5-1	TRBJ2-3	TRBD2	.
TGTGCCAGCAGCTTAGGGACTAGCGGGAGTAACAATGAGCAGTTCTTC	CASSLGTSGSNNEQFF	TRBV7-6	TRBJ2-1	TRBD2	.
TGTGCCAGCAGTCCCCTCCGGAGCTCCTACAATGAGCAGTTCTTC	CASSPLRSSYNEQFF	TRBV27	TRBJ2-1	.	.
TGTGCCTGGGTTATCGGGGGATCGGCGGGGGGAGCTTTCTTT	CAWVIGGSAGGAFF	TRBV30	TRBJ1-1	.	.
TGTGCCAGCAGGACGGGCCGGGATCCGCCCCAGCATTTT	CASRTGRDPPQHF	TRBV6-1	TRBJ1-5	.	.
TGTGCCAGCTCACCACTATCGTCAGGGGCTCAGGGCACTGAAGCTTTCTTT	CASSPLSSGAQGTEAFF	TRBV18	TRBJ1-1	.	.
TGTGCCAGCAGCCCAGGACAGTTGAACACTGAAGCTTTCTTT	CASSPGQLNTEAFF	TRBV9	TRBJ1-1	.	.
TGTGCCAGTAGTAGGGGACTAGCGGTGGATGAGCAGTTCTTC	CASSRGLAVDEQFF	TRBV19	TRBJ2-1	TRBD2	.
TGTGCCAGCAGTCCCCCCGGGGCCAAAAACATTCAGTACTTC	CASSPPGAKNIQYF	TRBV25-1	TRBJ2-4	.	.